This passage covers 25 T cell receptor beta chains from one sample sequenced in a study of cytomegalovirus exposure and HLA in healthy donors (dated by TCRdb to about 2017). Libraries came from the immunoSEQ multiplex PCR assay. For the multiplex PCR, a mixture combining 60 forward primers for TCR Vbeta segments and 13 reverse primers for TCR Jbeta segments was used. What TCRdb holds here is the immuneACCESS table cut down to in-frame rearrangements. Part of the clones is not present; checked against another copy, under half of the missing clones reflect an unresolved V gene, and the others are unexplained. The sample yields nearly 80,000 clones; roughly 80% were counted once. Around a fifth of the sample belongs to the ten largest clones. The sample consisted of PBMCs. These receptor sequences come from a woman between 35 and 50 years old in good health and CMV-seropositive.

V usage is TRBV5-4 and J usage is TRBJ2-3, with 10 bases lining up with TRBD2. J was trimmed by 1 base and V by 6 bases; bases with no gene match: 8. The CDR3 has 16 residues. Germline CDR1 is SGHNT and CDR2 is YYREEE (reference sequence). The CDR3 DNA follows: TGTGCCAGCACCTCTAGCGGGAGTGGTCGCACAGATACGCAGTATTTT. This encodes CASTSSGSGRTDTQYF.

The chain uses TRBV5-4 and TRBJ1-2, with TRBD1 matching over 7 bases. The CDR3 spans 15 residues. V gave up 2 bases and J gave up 0 bases; unmatched junction bases: 4. The germline gives CDR1 SGHNT, CDR2 YYREEE (reference sequence). CDR3 DNA: TGTGCCAGCAGCTTACCGGGACAGTCTAACTATGGCTACACCTTC. Its protein product is CASSLPGQSNYGYTF. Drawing the rest from reference TRBV5-4 and TRBJ1-2, the complete variable domain is ETGVTQSPTHLIKTRGQQVTLRCSSQSGHNTVSWYQQALGQGPQFIFQYYREEENGRGNFPPRFSGLQFPNYSSELNVNALELDDSALYLCASSLPGQSNYGYTFGSGTRLTVV.

This clone was observed a handful of times. This chain uses TRBV28 with TRBJ1-2; no definite D call. The CDR3 covers 12 residues. Germline loops: CDR1 MDHEN, CDR2 SYDVKM. Trimming took 5 bases from V and 8 from J, leaving 12 bases between them. The CDR3 loop is CASSPGTWGYTF. In DNA, the CDR3 is TGTGCCAGCAGTCCAGGAACGTGGGGCTACACCTTC.

The chain links TRBV5-1 to TRBJ2-6; the D gene is possibly TRBD2 (6 bases). The CDR3 has 16 residues. In germline, CDR1 is SGHRS, CDR2 YFSETQ. The germline V and J ends were trimmed by 4 bases and 3 bases, with 14 bases remaining between them. The CDR3 coding sequence is TGCGCCAGCAGCCCTTCTAGCGCAGGTGGGGCCAACGTCCTGACTTTC. It codes for CASSPSSAGGANVLTF.

The CDR3 is CASSQYQGNTEAFF. Written as DNA, the CDR3 is TGCGCCAGCAGCCAGTACCAGGGAAACACTGAAGCTTTCTTT. The rearrangement uses TRBV4-1 and TRBJ1-1; maybe TRBD1 (5 bases). There are 14 residues in the CDR3. Germline lookup yields CDR1 MGHRA and CDR2 YSYEKL. V shed 3 bases and J shed 2 bases, with 10 bases lying between them.

This chain joins TRBV6-1 and TRBJ1-4; no definite D call. The germline V and J ends were trimmed by 3 bases and 11 bases, with 16 bases remaining between them. The germline V gene encodes CDR1 MNHNS and CDR2 SASEGT. This CDR3 spans 14 amino acids. The DNA for the CDR3 is TGTGCCAGCAGTGACTTATTAGTACTCGGGAAACTGTTTTTT. It specifies CASSDLLVLGKLFF.

This clone was seen just once. The J gene is TRBJ2-7, the V gene TRBV28, with TRBD2 matching over 13 bases. CDR3 length: 18 amino acids. The V gene's germline CDR1 is MDHEN and CDR2 SYDVKM. Trimming took 5 bases from V and 1 from J; bases not matched to a gene: 11. CDR3 amino acids: CASSLSGTSGITSYEQYF. In DNA, the CDR3 is TGTGCCAGCAGTCTCTCCGGGACTAGCGGGATAACGTCCTACGAGCAGTACTTC.

The chain has TRBV27 and TRBJ1-4; perhaps TRBD1 as D (5 bases). Germline values: CDR1 MNHEY, CDR2 SMNVEV (reference sequence). The CDR3 contains 13 residues. V dropped 8 bases and J dropped 1 base, with 8 bases sitting between them. This CDR3 is CASLGGTNEKLFF. The CDR3 coding sequence is TGTGCCAGCCTCGGGGGAACTAATGAAAAACTGTTTTTT. The full variable domain, in which reference TRBV27 and TRBJ1-4 provide the parts outside the CDR3, is EAQVTQNPRYLITVTGKKLTVTCSQNMNHEYMSWYRQDPGLGLRQIYYSMNVEVTDKGDVPEGYKVSRKEKRNFPLILESPSPNQTSLYFCASLGGTNEKLFFGSGTQLSVL.

The rearrangement uses TRBV5-1 and TRBJ1-1, with D maybe TRBD1 (5 bases). The V end was cut by 1 base, the J end by 5 bases, with 12 bases between. Germline V gives CDR1 SGHRS, CDR2 YFSETQ. CDR3 length: 14 residues. CDR3 amino acids: CASSLSQGSTEAFF. The CDR3 DNA is TGCGCCAGCAGCTTGTCTCAGGGTAGTACTGAAGCTTTCTTT.

This chain connects TRBV11-1 to TRBJ2-2; D remains unclear. CDR1 is SGHAT and CDR2 is FQDESV in the germline V gene (reference sequence). The CDR3 extends over 13 amino acids. Trimming removed 1 base at V and 6 bases at J, with 6 bases between. CDR3 coding DNA: TGTGCCAGCAGCTTAGGATCGGCCGGGGAGCTGTTTTTT. It specifies CASSLGSAGELFF.

The V and J genes are TRBV6-1 and TRBJ1-1, with 8 positions matching TRBD1. Germline V gene sequence: CDR1 MNHNS, CDR2 SASEGT. This CDR3 region has 12 residues. The V and J ends lost 5 bases and 6 bases, in that order; junction bases with no gene match: 2. The CDR3 DNA follows: TGTGCCAGCAGTCAGGGGGCTGCTGAAGCTTTCTTT. It specifies CASSQGAAEAFF.

This clone was seen more than once but under ten times. As DNA, the CDR3 is TGCGCCAGCAGCCCCGGGACAGGGAACACTGAAGCTTTCTTT. Translation gives CASSPGTGNTEAFF. J is TRBJ1-1 and V is TRBV5-1; 8 bases align to TRBD1. After removal of 4 bases from V and 1 base from J, the junction contained 3 bases not matched to a gene. The CDR3 contains 14 residues. Germline CDR1 reads SGHRS; CDR2 reads YFSETQ.

The chain joins TRBV19 to TRBJ1-4; 7 nucleotides align to TRBD1. Per germline, CDR1 LNHDA and CDR2 SQIVND (reference sequence). This CDR3 has 13 amino acids. The V gene end was trimmed by 8 bases and the J gene end by 5 bases; junction bases not matched to a gene: 5. The DNA of the CDR3 is TGTGCCAGTTCTGGACAGGTCAATGAAAAACTGTTTTTT. Its translation: CASSGQVNEKLFF.

This sequence joins TRBV4-1 and TRBJ2-7, with D maybe TRBD2 (6 bases). Germline CDR1 and CDR2: MGHRA and YSYEKL. Trimming left V 3 bases short and J 4 bases short, with 10 bases between. This CDR3 comprises 13 residues. This CDR3 is CASSHTGSYEQYF. Written as DNA, the CDR3 is TGCGCCAGCAGCCATACCGGGAGTTACGAGCAGTACTTC.

The chain recombines TRBV5-1 with TRBJ2-6, with 14 bases fitting TRBD2. Germline V CDR1 and CDR2: SGHRS, YFSETQ. Unmatched junction bases numbered 1, after V lost 3 bases and J lost 2 bases. The CDR3 totals 17 residues. The CDR3 sequence: CASSSGLAGAGANVLTF. Written as DNA, the CDR3 is TGCGCCAGCAGCTCGGGACTAGCGGGAGCTGGGGCCAACGTCCTGACTTTC.

This chain uses TRBV27 with TRBJ2-1; 7 nucleotides match TRBD2. Germline lookup yields CDR1 MNHEY and CDR2 SMNVEV (reference sequence). V lost 0 bases, J lost 4 bases, and 6 bases stayed unmatched. The CDR3 consists of 16 residues. The DNA of the CDR3 is TGTGCCAGCAGTTTATCGGCGGGGGAGCGATACAATGAGCAGTTCTTC. It specifies CASSLSAGERYNEQFF.

This chain links TRBV19 with TRBJ1-1, with 8 bases that match TRBD1. V shed 6 bases, J shed 3 bases, and the junction held 9 bases outside the gene matches. This CDR3 spans 15 amino acids. Germline V CDR1 and CDR2: LNHDA, SQIVND (reference sequence). This CDR3 is CASSYRGFGDTEAFF. CDR3 in DNA: TGTGCCAGTAGCTACAGGGGGTTCGGGGACACTGAAGCTTTCTTT.

V is TRBV5-8 and J is TRBJ2-7; D is uncertain. Germline CDR1 and CDR2: SGHTS and YDEGEE. Trimming pared 0 bases from V and 0 bases from J, leaving 13 bases between. The CDR3 is made up of 16 amino acids. The CDR3 region is CASSLVRLRTSYEQYF. The CDR3 region has the DNA TGTGCCAGCAGCTTGGTTCGACTGCGAACCTCCTACGAGCAGTACTTC. Together with reference TRBV5-8 and TRBJ2-7, the CDR3 gives the full variable domain: EAGVTQSPTHLIKTRGQQATLRCSPISGHTSVYWYQQALGLGLQFLLWYDEGEERNRGNFPPRFSGRQFPNYSSELNVNALELEDSALYLCASSLVRLRTSYEQYFGPGTRLTVT.

V and J are TRBV10-3 and TRBJ2-1; 9 bases are a match to TRBD2. The CDR3 spans 15 residues. Germline CDR1 reads ENHRY; CDR2 reads SYGVKD. V was clipped by 4 bases and J by 4 bases; unmatched bases: 5. CDR3 amino acids: CAISAASGDYNEQFF. In nucleotides, the CDR3 is TGTGCCATCAGTGCGGCTAGCGGGGATTACAATGAGCAGTTCTTC.

The chain combines TRBV15 with TRBJ1-5; D ambiguous. V lost 8 bases and J lost 1, with 9 bases in between. Germline CDR1 and CDR2: LNHNV and YYDKDF (reference sequence). This CDR3 comprises 13 residues. CDR3 sequence: CATRSGSNQPQHF. The CDR3 bases are TGTGCCACCCGGAGCGGGAGCAATCAGCCCCAGCATTTT. The full variable domain, with the rest looked up from reference TRBV15 and TRBJ1-5, is DAMVIQNPRYQVTQFGKPVTLSCSQTLNHNVMYWYQQKSSQAPKLLFHYYDKDFNNEADTPDNFQSRRPNTSFCFLDIRSPGLGDTAMYLCATRSGSNQPQHFGDGTRLSIL.

Of note for this clone: Other DNA sequences from this sample encode an identical CDR3 as well. This chain joins TRBV6-1 and TRBJ2-3; tentatively, D is TRBD2 (6 bases). This CDR3 spans 14 amino acids. Trimming removed 0 bases at V and 5 bases at J, with 9 bases between. Per the germline V gene, CDR1 is MNHNS and CDR2 is SASEGT. The CDR3 DNA sequence: TGTGCCAGCAGTGAAGCGGGAGGCCGAGATACGCAGTATTTT. It translates to CASSEAGGRDTQYF.

V gene TRBV30 combines with J gene TRBJ1-2; D remains ambiguous. Trimming removed 0 bases at V and 2 bases at J, with 19 bases between. Looked up from germline, CDR1 is GTSNPN and CDR2 is SVGIG (reference sequence). CDR3 length equals 17 residues. The CDR3 coding sequence is TGTGCCTGGAGTGTACTCACGAGTGGGAGATTGAACTATGGCTACACCTTC. It translates to CAWSVLTSGRLNYGYTF.

The chain employs TRBV7-3 and TRBJ2-1, with 12 positions matching TRBD2. Germline V gene data show CDR1 as SGHTA and CDR2 as FQGTGA. CDR3 length: 15 amino acids. V dropped 4 bases and J dropped 2; count of bases not matched to a gene: 0. CDR3 loop: CASSSSGGAYNEQFF. CDR3 bases: TGTGCCAGCAGCTCTAGCGGGGGGGCCTACAATGAGCAGTTCTTC.

The chain is built from TRBV7-3 and TRBJ2-4; D may be TRBD2 (6 bases). V was trimmed by 3 bases and J by 8 bases, leaving 11 bases between them. Germline lookup yields CDR1 SGHTA and CDR2 FQGTGA. This CDR3 contains 13 residues. The CDR3 region is CASSFRGGDIQYF. In DNA form, the CDR3 reads TGTGCCAGCAGCTTTAGGGGCGGGGACATTCAGTACTTC.

The rearrangement joins TRBV2 to TRBJ1-1, with TRBD1 matching over 9 bases. V lost 6 bases and J lost 4; bases outside the gene matches: 6. The CDR3 loop spans 14 amino acids. From germline, CDR1 is SNHLY and CDR2 FYNNEI. The CDR3 loop is CASRVQGAGTEAFF. The CDR3 DNA is TGTGCCAGCAGGGTACAGGGGGCCGGCACTGAAGCTTTCTTT.